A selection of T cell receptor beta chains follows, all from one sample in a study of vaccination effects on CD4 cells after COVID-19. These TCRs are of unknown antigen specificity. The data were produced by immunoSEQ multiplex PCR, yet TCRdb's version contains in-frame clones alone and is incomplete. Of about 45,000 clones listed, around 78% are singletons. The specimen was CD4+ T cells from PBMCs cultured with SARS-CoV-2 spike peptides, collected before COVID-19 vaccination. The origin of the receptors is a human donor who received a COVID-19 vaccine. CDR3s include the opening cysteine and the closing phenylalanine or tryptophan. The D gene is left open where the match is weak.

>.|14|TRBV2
CASSMGVRADTQYF
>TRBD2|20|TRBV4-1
CASSQVLALNLFSSYNEQFF
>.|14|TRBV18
CASSPMKGSDTQYF
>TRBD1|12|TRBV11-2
CASSLISGGNTF
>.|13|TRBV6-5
CASSYRENEKLFF
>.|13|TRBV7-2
CASSLNSYYGYTF
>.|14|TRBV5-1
CASTEEGSGNTIYF
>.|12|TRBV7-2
CASSLADYGYTF
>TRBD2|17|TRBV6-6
CASRRTSGGANTGELFF
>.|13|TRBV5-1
CASSQGMNTEAFF
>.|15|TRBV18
CASSPSMGELNEQFF
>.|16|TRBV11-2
CASRGLAATSTDTQYF
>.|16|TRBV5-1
CASSLAWQGSTGELFF